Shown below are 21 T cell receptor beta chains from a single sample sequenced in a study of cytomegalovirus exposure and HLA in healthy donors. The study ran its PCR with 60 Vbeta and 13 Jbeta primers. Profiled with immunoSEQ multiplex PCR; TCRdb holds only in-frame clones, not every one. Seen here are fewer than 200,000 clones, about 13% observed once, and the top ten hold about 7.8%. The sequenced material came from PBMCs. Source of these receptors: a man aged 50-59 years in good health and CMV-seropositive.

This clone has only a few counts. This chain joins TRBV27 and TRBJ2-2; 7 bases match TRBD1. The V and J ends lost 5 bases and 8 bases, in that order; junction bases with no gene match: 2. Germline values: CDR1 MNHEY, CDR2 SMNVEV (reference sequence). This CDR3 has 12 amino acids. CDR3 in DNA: TGTGCCAGCAGTCACAGGGGAGGGGAGCTGTTTTTT. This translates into CASSHRGGELFF.

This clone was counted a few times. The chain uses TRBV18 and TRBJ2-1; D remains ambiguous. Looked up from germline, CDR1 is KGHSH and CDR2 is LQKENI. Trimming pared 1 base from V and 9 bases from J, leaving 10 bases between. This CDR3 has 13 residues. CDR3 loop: CASSPLIQSEQFF. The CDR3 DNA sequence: TGTGCCAGCTCACCACTGATACAGAGTGAGCAGTTCTTC.

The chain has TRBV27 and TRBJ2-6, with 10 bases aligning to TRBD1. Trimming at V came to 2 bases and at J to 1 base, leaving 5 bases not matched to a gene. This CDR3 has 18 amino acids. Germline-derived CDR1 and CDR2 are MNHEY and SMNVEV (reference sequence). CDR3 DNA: TGTGCCAGCAGTTTAACGACAGGGGGCAATTCTGGGGCCAACGTCCTGACTTTC. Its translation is CASSLTTGGNSGANVLTF.

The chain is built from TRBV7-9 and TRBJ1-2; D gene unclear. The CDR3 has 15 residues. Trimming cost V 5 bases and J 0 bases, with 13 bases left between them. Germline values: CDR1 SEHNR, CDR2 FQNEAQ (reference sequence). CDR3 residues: CASSPQAIANYGYTF. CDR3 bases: TGTGCCAGCAGCCCACAAGCGATAGCTAACTATGGCTACACCTTC.

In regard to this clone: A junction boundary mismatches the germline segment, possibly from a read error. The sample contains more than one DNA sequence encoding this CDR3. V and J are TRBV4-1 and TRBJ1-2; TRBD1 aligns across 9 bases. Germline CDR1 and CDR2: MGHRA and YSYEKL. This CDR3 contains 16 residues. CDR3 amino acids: CASSQVQGAGEYGYTF. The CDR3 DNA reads TGCGCCAGCAGCCAAGTACAGGGGGCGGGGGAATATGGGTACACCTTC.

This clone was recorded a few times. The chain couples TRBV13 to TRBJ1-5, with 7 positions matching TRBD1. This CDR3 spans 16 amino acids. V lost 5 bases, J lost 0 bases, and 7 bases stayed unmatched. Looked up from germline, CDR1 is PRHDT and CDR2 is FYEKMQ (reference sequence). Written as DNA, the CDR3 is TGTGCCAGCAGCCCCACAGGGGAATATAGCAATCAGCCCCAGCATTTT. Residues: CASSPTGEYSNQPQHF.

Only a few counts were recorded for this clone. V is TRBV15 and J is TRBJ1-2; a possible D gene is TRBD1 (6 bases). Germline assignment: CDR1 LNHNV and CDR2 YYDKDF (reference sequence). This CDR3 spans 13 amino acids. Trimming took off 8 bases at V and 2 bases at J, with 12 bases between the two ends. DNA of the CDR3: TGTGCCACCGAGCAGGGGCAAAACTATGGCTACACCTTC. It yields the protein CATEQGQNYGYTF.

CDR3 sequence (DNA): TGTGCCAGCAGTGACTCCCGGGCGAACACCGGGGAGCTGTTTTTT. It is translated as CASSDSRANTGELFF. The chain joins TRBV6-4 to TRBJ2-2; D is undetermined. V was pared by 0 bases and J by 0 bases, with 5 bases between. The CDR3 contains 15 residues. CDR1 is MRHNA and CDR2 is SNTAGT in the germline V gene.

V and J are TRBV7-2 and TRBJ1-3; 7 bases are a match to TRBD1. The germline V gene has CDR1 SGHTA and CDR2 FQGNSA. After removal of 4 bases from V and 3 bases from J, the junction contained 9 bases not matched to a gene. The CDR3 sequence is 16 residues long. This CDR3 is CASSSPDRPGGNTIYF. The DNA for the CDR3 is TGTGCCAGCAGCTCCCCGGACAGGCCCGGTGGAAACACCATATATTTT.

The CDR3 DNA follows: TGCGCCAGCAGCCAAGACCTGGGGAGGGGTAGAGCTTTCTTT. Translating it yields CASSQDLGRGRAFF. The V call is TRBV4-3, the J call TRBJ1-1; tentative D call: TRBD1 (5 bases). Trimming shortened V by 0 bases and J by 10 bases, and 15 bases separated the two germline ends. The CDR3 is 14 residues long. Germline V gives CDR1 LGHNA, CDR2 YSLEER.

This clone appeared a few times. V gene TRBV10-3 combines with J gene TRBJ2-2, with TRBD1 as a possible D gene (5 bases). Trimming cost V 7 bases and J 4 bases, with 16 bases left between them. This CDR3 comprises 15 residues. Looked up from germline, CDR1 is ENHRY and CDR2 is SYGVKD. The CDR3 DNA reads TGTGCCATCAAACCAGGGCCTCCCCTCACCGGGGAGCTGTTTTTT. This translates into CAIKPGPPLTGELFF.

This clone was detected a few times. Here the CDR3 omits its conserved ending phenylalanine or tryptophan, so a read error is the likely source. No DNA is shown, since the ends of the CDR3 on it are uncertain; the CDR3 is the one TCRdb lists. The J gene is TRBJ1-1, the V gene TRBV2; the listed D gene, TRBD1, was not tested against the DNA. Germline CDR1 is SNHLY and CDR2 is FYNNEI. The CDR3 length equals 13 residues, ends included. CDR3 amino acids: CASIQVMNTEALV.

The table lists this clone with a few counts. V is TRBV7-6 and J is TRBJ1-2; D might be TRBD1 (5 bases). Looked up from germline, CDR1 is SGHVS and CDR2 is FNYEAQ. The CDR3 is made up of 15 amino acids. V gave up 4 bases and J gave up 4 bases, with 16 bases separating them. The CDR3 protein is CASSSGRQGSYGYTF. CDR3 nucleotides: TGTGCCAGCAGCTCTGGCCGGCAGGGTAGCTATGGCTACACCTTC.

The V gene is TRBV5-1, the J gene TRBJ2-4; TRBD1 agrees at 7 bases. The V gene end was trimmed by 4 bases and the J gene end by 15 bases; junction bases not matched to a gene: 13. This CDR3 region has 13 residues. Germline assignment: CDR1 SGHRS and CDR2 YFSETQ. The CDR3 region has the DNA TGCGCCAGCAGCATGGACAGGCCGGACGTCCGGTACTTC. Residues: CASSMDRPDVRYF. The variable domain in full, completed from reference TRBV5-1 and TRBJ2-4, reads KAGVTQTPRYLIKTRGQQVTLSCSPISGHRSVSWYQQTPGQGLQFLFEYFSETQRNKGNFPGRFSGRQFSNSRSEMNVSTLELGDSALYLCASSMDRPDVRYFGAGTRLSVL.

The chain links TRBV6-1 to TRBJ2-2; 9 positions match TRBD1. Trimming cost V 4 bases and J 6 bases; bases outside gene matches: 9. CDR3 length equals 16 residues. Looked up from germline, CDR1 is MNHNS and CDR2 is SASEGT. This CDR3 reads CASSGGGQGFAGELFF. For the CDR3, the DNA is TGTGCCAGCAGTGGGGGGGGACAGGGATTCGCCGGGGAGCTGTTTTTT.

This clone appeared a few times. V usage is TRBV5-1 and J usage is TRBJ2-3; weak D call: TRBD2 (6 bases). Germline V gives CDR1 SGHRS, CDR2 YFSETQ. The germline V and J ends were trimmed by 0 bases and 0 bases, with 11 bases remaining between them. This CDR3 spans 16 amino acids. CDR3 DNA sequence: TGCGCCAGCAGCTTGGGTGGGGGGATGAGCACAGATACGCAGTATTTT. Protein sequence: CASSLGGGMSTDTQYF.

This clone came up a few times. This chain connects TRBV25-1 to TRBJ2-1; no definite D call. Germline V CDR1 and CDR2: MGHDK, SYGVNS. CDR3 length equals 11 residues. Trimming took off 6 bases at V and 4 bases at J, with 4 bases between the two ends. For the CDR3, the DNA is TGTGCCAGCAGCAGGTACAATGAGCAGTTCTTC. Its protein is CASSRYNEQFF.

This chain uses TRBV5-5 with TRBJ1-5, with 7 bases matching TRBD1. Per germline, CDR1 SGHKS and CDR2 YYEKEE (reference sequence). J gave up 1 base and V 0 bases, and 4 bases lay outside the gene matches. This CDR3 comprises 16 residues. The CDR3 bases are TGTGCCAGCAGCTTGGCCGAGGGGGCAAGCAATCAGCCCCAGCATTTT. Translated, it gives CASSLAEGASNQPQHF.

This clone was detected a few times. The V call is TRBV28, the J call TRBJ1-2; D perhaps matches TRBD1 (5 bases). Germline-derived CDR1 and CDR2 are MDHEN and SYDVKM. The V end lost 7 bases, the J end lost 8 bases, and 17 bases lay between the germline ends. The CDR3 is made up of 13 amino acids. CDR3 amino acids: CASTPLGGWGYTF. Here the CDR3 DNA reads TGTGCCAGCACTCCCTTGGGGGGTTGGGGCTACACCTTC.

CDR3 sequence: CASSLGGEAFF. The CDR3 nucleotides are TGTGCCAGCAGCTTAGGAGGGGAAGCTTTCTTT. The J gene is TRBJ1-1, the V gene TRBV5-8; D remains unclear. Trimming took off 2 bases at V and 8 bases at J, with 7 bases between the two ends. Germline V gives CDR1 SGHTS, CDR2 YDEGEE. The CDR3 is 11 amino acids.

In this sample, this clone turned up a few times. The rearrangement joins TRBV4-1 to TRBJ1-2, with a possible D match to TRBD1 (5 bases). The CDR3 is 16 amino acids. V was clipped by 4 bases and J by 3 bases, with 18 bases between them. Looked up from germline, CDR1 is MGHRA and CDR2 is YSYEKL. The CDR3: CASSLAGQGVDYGYTF. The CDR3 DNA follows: TGCGCCAGCAGCCTCGCCGGGCAGGGCGTCGACTATGGCTACACCTTC.